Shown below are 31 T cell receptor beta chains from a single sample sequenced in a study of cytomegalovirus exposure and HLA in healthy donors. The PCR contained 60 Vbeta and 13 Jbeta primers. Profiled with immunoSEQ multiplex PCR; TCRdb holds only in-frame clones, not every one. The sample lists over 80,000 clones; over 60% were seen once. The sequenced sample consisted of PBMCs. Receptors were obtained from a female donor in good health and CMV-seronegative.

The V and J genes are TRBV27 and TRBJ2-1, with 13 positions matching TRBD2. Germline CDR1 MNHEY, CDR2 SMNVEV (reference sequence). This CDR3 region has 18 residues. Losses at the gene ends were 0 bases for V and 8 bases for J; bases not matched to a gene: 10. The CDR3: CASSLSGTSGIRIHEQFF. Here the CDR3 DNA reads TGTGCCAGCAGTTTATCCGGGACTAGCGGGATCAGGATCCATGAGCAGTTCTTC.

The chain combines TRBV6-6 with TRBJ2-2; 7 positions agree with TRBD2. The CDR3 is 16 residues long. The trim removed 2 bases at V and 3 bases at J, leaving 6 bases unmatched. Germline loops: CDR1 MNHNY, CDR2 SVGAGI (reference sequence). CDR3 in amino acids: CASSYERGRYTGELFF. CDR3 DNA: TGTGCCAGCAGTTACGAGCGGGGCAGGTACACCGGGGAGCTGTTTTTT.

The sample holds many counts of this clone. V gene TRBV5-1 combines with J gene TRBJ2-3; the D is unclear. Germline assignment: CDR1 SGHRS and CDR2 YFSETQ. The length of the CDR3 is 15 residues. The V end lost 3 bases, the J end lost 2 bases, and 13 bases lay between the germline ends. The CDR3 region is CASSSYRSLTDTQYF. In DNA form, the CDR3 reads TGCGCCAGCAGCTCCTATAGATCTCTCACAGATACGCAGTATTTT.

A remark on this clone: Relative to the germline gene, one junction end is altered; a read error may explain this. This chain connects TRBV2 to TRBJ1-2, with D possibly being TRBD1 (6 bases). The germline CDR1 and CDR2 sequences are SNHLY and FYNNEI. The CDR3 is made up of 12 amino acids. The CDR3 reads CASSEGTRTDAF. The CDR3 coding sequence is TGTGCCAGCAGTGAGGGAACCCGGACAGACGCCTTC.

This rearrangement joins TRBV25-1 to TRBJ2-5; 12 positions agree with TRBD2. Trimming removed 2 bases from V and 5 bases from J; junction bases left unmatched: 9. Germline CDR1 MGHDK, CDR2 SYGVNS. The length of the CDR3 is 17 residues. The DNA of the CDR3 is TGTGCCAGCAGTGAACCCGCCCGGCTAGCGGGAGGGGAGACCCAGTACTTC. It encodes CASSEPARLAGGETQYF.

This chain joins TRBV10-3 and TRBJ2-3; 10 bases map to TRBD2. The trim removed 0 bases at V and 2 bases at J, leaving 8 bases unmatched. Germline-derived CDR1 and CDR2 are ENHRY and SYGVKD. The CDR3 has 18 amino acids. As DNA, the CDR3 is TGTGCCATCAGTGAGTCGCTGAGCGGGGGGGGCTACACAGATACGCAGTATTTT. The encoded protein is CAISESLSGGGYTDTQYF.

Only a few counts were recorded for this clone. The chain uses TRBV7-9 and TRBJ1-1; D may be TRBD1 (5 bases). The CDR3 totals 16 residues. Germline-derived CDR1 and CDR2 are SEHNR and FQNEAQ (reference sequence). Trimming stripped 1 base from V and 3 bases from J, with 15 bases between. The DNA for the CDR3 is TGTGCCAGCAGCTTAGGATCTGGAGGGGCGGACACTGAAGCTTTCTTT. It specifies CASSLGSGGADTEAFF.

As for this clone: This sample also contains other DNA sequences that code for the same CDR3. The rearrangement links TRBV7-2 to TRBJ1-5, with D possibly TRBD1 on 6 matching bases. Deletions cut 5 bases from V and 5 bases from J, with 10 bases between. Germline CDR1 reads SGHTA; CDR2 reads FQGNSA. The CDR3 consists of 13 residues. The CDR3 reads CASSPNRDQPQHF. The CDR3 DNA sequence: TGTGCCAGCAGCCCGAACAGGGATCAGCCCCAGCATTTT.

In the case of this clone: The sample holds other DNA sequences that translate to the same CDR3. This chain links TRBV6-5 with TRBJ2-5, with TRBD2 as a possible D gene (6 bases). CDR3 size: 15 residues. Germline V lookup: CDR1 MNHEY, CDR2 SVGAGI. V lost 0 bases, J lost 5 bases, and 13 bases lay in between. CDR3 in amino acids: CASSYSPAGWETQYF. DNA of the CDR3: TGTGCCAGCAGTTACTCCCCGGCGGGGTGGGAGACCCAGTACTTC.

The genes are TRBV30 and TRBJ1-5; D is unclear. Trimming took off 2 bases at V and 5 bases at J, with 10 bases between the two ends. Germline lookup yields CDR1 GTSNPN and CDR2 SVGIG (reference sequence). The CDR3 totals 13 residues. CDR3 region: CAWSPTLDQPQHF. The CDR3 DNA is TGTGCCTGGAGTCCCACCCTAGATCAGCCCCAGCATTTT. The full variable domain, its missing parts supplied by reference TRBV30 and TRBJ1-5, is SQTIHQWPATLVQPVGSPLSLECTVEGTSNPNLYWYRQAAGRGLQLLFYSVGIGQISSEVPQNLSASRPQDRQFILSSKKLLLSDSGFYLCAWSPTLDQPQHFGDGTRLSIL.

This CDR3 reads CASVQGANYGYTF. In DNA, the CDR3 is TGTGCCAGCGTTCAGGGGGCAAATTATGGCTACACCTTC. V gene TRBV2 combines with J gene TRBJ1-2, with 8 bases identical to TRBD1. Germline lookup yields CDR1 SNHLY and CDR2 FYNNEI. The V segment lost 8 bases and the J segment 5 bases; nucleotides outside the gene matches: 7. CDR3 size: 13 residues.

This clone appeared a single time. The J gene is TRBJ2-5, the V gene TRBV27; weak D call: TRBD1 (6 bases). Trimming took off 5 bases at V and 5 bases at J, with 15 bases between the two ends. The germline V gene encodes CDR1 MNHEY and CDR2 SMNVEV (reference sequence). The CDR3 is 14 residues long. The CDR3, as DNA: TGTGCCAGCAGTCGCCTCATAACAGGGGAGACCCAGTACTTC. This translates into CASSRLITGETQYF.

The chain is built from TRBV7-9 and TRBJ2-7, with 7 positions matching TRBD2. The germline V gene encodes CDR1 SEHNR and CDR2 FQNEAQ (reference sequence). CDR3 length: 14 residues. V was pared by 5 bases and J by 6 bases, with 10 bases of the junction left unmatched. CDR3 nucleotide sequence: TGTGCCAGCAGCCCGCCAAGGGGAGGGCTCGAGCAGTACTTC. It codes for CASSPPRGGLEQYF.

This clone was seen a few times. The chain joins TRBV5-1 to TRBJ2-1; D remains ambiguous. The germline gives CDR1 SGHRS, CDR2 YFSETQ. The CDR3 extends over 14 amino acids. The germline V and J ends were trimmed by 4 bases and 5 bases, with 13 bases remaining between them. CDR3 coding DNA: TGCGCCAGCAGCGAAAGATCTACCGACAATGAGCAGTTCTTC. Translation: CASSERSTDNEQFF.

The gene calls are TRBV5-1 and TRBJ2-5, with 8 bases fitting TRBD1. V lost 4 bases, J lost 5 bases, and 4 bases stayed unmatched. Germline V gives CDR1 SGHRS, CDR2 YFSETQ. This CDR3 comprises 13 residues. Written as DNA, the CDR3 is TGCGCCAGCAGCACGACAGGGGAGGAGACCCAGTACTTC. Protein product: CASSTTGEETQYF.

The CDR3 DNA is TGTGCCAGTAGTATAGCCTCCGCGGGGACGCAGCCCCAGCATTTT. Amino acids: CASSIASAGTQPQHF. The chain uses TRBV19 and TRBJ1-5; tentative D call: TRBD1 (5 bases). The CDR3 runs 15 residues. V dropped 1 base and J dropped 7 bases, with 14 bases sitting between them. Germline CDR1 reads LNHDA; CDR2 reads SQIVND (reference sequence).

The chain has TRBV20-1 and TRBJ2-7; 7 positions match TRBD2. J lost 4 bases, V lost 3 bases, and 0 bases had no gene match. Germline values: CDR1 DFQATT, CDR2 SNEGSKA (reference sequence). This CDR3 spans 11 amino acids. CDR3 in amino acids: CSASSGYEQYF. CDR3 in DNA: TGCAGTGCTAGTAGCGGGTACGAGCAGTACTTC.

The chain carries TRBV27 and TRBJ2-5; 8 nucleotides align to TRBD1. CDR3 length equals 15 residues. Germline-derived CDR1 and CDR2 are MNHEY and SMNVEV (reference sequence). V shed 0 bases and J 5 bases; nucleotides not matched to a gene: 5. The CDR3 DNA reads TGTGCCAGCAGTTTATCCCAGGGGGCCGGTGAGACCCAGTACTTC. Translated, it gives CASSLSQGAGETQYF.

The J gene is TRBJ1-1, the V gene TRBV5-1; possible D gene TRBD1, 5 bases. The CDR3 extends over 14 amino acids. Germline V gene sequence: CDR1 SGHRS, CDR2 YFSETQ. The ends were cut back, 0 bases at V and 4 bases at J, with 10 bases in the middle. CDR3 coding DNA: TGCGCCAGCAGCTTGGAGGTTCAGGGCACTGAAGCTTTCTTT. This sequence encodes CASSLEVQGTEAFF.

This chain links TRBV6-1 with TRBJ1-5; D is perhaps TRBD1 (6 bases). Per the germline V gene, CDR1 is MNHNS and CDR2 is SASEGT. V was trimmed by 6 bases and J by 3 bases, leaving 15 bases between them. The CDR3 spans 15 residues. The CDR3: CASRPDRLNNQPQHF. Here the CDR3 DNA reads TGTGCCAGCAGACCAGACAGGCTGAACAATCAGCCCCAGCATTTT.

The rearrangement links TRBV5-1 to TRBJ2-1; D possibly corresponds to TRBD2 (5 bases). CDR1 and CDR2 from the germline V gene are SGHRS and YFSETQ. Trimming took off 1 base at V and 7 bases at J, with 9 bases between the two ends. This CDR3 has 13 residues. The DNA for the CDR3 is TGCGCCAGCAGCTTGATTAGCGAAAATGAGCAGTTCTTC. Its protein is CASSLISENEQFF.

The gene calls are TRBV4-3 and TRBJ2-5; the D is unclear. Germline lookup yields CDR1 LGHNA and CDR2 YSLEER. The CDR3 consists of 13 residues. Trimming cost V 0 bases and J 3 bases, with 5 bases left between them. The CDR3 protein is CASSQDRKETQYF. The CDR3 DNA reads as TGCGCCAGCAGCCAAGACAGGAAAGAGACCCAGTACTTC.

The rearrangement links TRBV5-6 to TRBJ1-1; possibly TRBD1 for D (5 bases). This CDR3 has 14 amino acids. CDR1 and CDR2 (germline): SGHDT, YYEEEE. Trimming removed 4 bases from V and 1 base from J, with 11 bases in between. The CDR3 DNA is TGTGCCAGCAGCCCGGGGGACCCGAACACTGAAGCTTTCTTT. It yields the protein CASSPGDPNTEAFF.

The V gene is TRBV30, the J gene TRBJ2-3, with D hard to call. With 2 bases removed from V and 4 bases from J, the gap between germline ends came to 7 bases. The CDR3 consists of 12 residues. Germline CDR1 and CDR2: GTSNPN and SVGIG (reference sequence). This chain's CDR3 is CAWSQDADTQYF. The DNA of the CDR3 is TGTGCCTGGAGTCAGGATGCAGATACGCAGTATTTT. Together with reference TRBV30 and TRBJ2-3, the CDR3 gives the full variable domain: SQTIHQWPATLVQPVGSPLSLECTVEGTSNPNLYWYRQAAGRGLQLLFYSVGIGQISSEVPQNLSASRPQDRQFILSSKKLLLSDSGFYLCAWSQDADTQYFGPGTRLTVL.

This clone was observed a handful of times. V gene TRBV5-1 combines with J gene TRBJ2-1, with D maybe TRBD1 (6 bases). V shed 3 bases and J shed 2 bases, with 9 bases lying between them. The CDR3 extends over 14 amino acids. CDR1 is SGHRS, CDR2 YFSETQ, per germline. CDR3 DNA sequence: TGCGCCAGCAGCTACAGGGACACCTACAATGAGCAGTTCTTC. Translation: CASSYRDTYNEQFF. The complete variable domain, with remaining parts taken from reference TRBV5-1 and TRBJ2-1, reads KAGVTQTPRYLIKTRGQQVTLSCSPISGHRSVSWYQQTPGQGLQFLFEYFSETQRNKGNFPGRFSGRQFSNSRSEMNVSTLELGDSALYLCASSYRDTYNEQFFGPGTRLTVL.

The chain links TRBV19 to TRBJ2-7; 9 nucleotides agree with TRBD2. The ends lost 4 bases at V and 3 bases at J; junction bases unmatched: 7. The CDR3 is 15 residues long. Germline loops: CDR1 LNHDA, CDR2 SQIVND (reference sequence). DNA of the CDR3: TGTGCCAGTAGTAGTGTAGCGGGAGCCCTCTACGAGCAGTACTTC. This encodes CASSSVAGALYEQYF.

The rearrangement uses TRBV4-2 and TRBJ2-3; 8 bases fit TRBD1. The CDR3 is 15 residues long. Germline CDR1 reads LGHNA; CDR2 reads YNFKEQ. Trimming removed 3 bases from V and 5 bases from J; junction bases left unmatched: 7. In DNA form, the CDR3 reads TGTGCCAGCAGCCAGGGGGACAGGACGGAAGATACGCAGTATTTT. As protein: CASSQGDRTEDTQYF.

The CDR3, as DNA: TGTGCCAGCAGCTTAGTGGAGGTGTGGGGAAACACCATATATTTT. Protein: CASSLVEVWGNTIYF. J is TRBJ1-3 and V is TRBV7-9, with unresolved D. The V gene's germline CDR1 is SEHNR and CDR2 FQNEAQ (reference sequence). There are 15 residues in the CDR3. The V end lost 1 base, the J end lost 4 bases, and 11 bases lay between the germline ends.

The CDR3: CASSSRVDEQFF. The CDR3 DNA follows: TGTGCCAGCAGCTCGAGGGTCGATGAGCAGTTCTTC. The J gene is TRBJ2-1, the V gene TRBV5-6; a possible D gene is TRBD2 (5 bases). Trimming removed 3 bases from V and 8 bases from J, with 9 bases in between. Germline V gene lookup returns CDR1 SGHDT and CDR2 YYEEEE. This CDR3 has 12 residues.

CDR3 DNA sequence: TGTGCCAGCAGTCCGGACAGGGGAAGAGGCTACACCTTC. This gives the protein CASSPDRGRGYTF. The chain is built from TRBV28 and TRBJ1-2; 9 bases align to TRBD1. Germline CDR1 reads MDHEN; CDR2 reads SYDVKM. The CDR3 runs 13 residues. V shed 5 bases and J 8 bases; nucleotides not matched to a gene: 6.

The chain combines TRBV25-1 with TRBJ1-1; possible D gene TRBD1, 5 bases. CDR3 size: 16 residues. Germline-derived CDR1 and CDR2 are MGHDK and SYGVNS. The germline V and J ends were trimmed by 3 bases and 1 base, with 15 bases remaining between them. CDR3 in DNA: TGTGCCAGCAGTGACACAGGTCCGGTGGGGAACACTGAAGCTTTCTTT. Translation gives CASSDTGPVGNTEAFF.